The clone carrying this TCR beta chain has just one count. Its antigen is currently unknown. This may be a read error: a much more frequent sequence differs by one nucleotide. Each hyperthyroidism patient was newly diagnosed, with under 2 months' duration, and aged 18 to 65. The TCR beta CDR3 regions underwent amplification from RNA transcripts. The first round was an RT-PCR with HTBI primers, and the second round was a multiplex PCR. TCRdb independently ran MiXCR on the multiplex PCR reads; one entry per CDR3 protein. The table has about 1.2 million distinct CDR3 sequences, about two fifths seen once. The sample comes from a study of Graves' ophthalmopathy and Graves' hyperthyroidism. Across the study: Hyperthyroidism qualified as stable when ophthalmopathy did not develop within 18 months of follow-up. Study observations and caveats: Blood also carried most expanded thyroid clonotypes exceeding 0.001 frequency. With around 69% sensitivity and about 78% specificity, the model predicted ophthalmopathy progression.

Source material: peripheral blood or thyroid tissue (not recorded which). The TCR comes from an adult man with Graves' hyperthyroidism.

CDR3 DNA: TGTGCCAGCAGCTCTGTGACAGGGGCGCGGTATGGCTACACCTTC. As protein: CASSSVTGARYGYTF. The chain couples TRBV7-9 to TRBJ1-2, with TRBD1 matching 8 bases. The junction had 9 bases not matched to a gene; V was cut back by 4 bases and J by 5 bases. The CDR3 has 15 residues. Germline CDR1 SEHNR, CDR2 FQNEAQ (reference sequence).